This is a list of T cell receptor beta chains from one sample in a study of T-cell reconstitution after alpha-beta-depleted transplantation in children. MiXCR, run by TCRdb on the PCR reads, gives a single entry per CDR3 protein. Of roughly 420,000 distinct CDR3 sequences detected, 15% to 20% appear once; the ten largest clones hold 25% to 30%. Sequencing was performed on PBMCs, mostly from graft donor cells, taken 360 days after TCRalphabeta/CD19-depleted stem cell transplant. Receptors were obtained from a boy in the first two years of life who had a stem cell transplant for Wiskott-Aldrich syndrome, so the T cells may come from the graft donor. CDR3s include the opening cysteine and the closing phenylalanine or tryptophan. The D gene is left open where the match is weak. Clone size appears in some rows only: once, few, many, or a class for an expanded clone.

many | NA | TRBJ2-1 | TRBV2 | CASSDPPAGYNEQFF | TGTGCCAGCAGTGATCCGCCCGCCGGGTACAATGAGCAGTTCTTC
few | NA | TRBJ2-7 | TRBV5-4 | CASSLGQGQNYEQYF | TGTGCCAGCAGCTTGGGGCAGGGCCAAAACTACGAGCAGTACTTC
NA | TRBD2 | TRBJ2-1 | TRBV10-1 | CASSRTSTGYNEQFF | TGCGCCAGCAGTAGGACTAGCACAGGGTACAATGAGCAGTTCTTC
few | NA | TRBJ2-2 | TRBV5-6 | CASSPLRAGTTGELFF | TGTGCCAGCAGCCCCCTCCGGGCAGGGACGACCGGGGAGCTGTTTTTT
many | NA | TRBJ2-1 | TRBV9 | CASSVGFLVYNEQFF | TGTGCCAGCAGCGTAGGGTTTCTCGTTTACAATGAGCAGTTCTTC
NA | TRBD2 | TRBJ2-7 | TRBV7-9 | CASTPLAETYEQYF | TGTGCCAGCACCCCACTAGCGGAAACCTACGAGCAGTACTTC
few | NA | TRBJ2-7 | TRBV4-1 | CASSQGSGSTYEQYF | TGCGCCAGCAGCCAAGGGTCAGGGTCGACCTACGAGCAGTACTTC
many | TRBD1 | TRBJ2-5 | TRBV29-1 | CSVRGQGTETQYF | TGCAGCGTACGCGGACAGGGGACAGAGACCCAGTACTTC
few | NA | TRBJ2-5 | TRBV24-1 | CATSESGGLSETQYF | TGTGCCACCAGTGAATCAGGAGGGCTGTCGGAGACCCAGTACTTC
NA | NA | TRBJ1-1 | TRBV29-1 | CSVDLPGRRGAFF | TGCAGCGTCGACCTTCCGGGACGTAGAGGTGCTTTCTTT
few | TRBD1 | TRBJ2-7 | TRBV5-1 | CASSARDRVVYEQYF | TGCGCCAGCAGCGCCCGGGACAGGGTTGTTTACGAGCAGTACTTC
NA | TRBD2 | TRBJ2-3 | TRBV20-1 | CSARATSGTSTDTQYF | TGCAGTGCTAGAGCGACTAGCGGGACTAGCACAGATACGCAGTATTTT
many | TRBD1 | TRBJ2-7 | TRBV10-3 | CAISEDRGRTVGYEQYF | TGTGCCATCAGTGAGGATAGGGGGCGCACGGTGGGGTACGAGCAGTACTTC
NA | NA | TRBJ2-1 | TRBV7-9 | CASSLAGSGAWNEQFF | TGTGCCAGCAGCTTAGCTGGGTCAGGGGCGTGGAATGAGCAGTTCTTC
few | TRBD1 | TRBJ1-1 | TRBV6-5 | CASSYSGTGANTEAFF | TGTGCCAGCAGTTACTCCGGGACAGGCGCGAACACTGAAGCTTTCTTT
NA | TRBD2 | TRBJ2-7 | TRBV30 | CAWSVLAGGPHSEQYF | TGTGCCTGGAGTGTACTAGCGGGAGGGCCTCACTCCGAGCAGTACTTC
NA | NA | TRBJ2-5 | TRBV6-1 | CASWDFQQETQYF | TGTGCCAGCTGGGACTTTCAACAAGAGACCCAGTACTTC
NA | NA | TRBJ2-2 | TRBV5-1 | CASSTNMVDTGELFF | TGCGCCAGCAGCACCAACATGGTGGACACCGGGGAGCTGTTTTTT
few | NA | TRBJ2-6 | TRBV29-1 | CSVAAGSGANVLTF | TGCAGCGTCGCCGCGGGTTCTGGGGCCAACGTCCTGACTTTC
few | NA | TRBJ2-7 | TRBV5-1 | CASSRRTADTYEQYF | TGCGCCAGCAGCCGCCGGACAGCGGATACCTACGAGCAGTACTTC
few | TRBD2 | TRBJ2-7 | TRBV18 | CASSPRGSRYEQYF | TGTGCCAGCTCACCACGCGGGAGCCGCTACGAGCAGTACTTC
few | TRBD2 | TRBJ2-3 | TRBV15 | CATSRPGLVRTSTDTQYF | TGTGCCACCAGCAGACCGGGACTAGTTCGAACTAGCACAGATACGCAGTATTTT
NA | NA | TRBJ2-3 | TRBV20-1 | CSASPGDTDTQYF | TGCAGTGCTAGCCCCGGGGACACAGATACGCAGTATTTT
few | NA | TRBJ1-1 | TRBV20-1 | CSSQRTAEAFF | TGCAGTTCCCAGAGGACGGCTGAAGCTTTCTTT
NA | NA | TRBJ2-3 | TRBV19 | CASSKVTDTQYF | TGTGCCAGTAGTAAAGTCACAGATACGCAGTATTTT
NA | NA | TRBJ2-7 | TRBV21-1 | CAIQPRGHRLAYLPYEQYF | TGTGCCATTCAACCAAGGGGACACAGACTAGCCTACCTCCCCTACGAGCAGTACTTC
many | NA | TRBJ2-1 | TRBV6-2/TRBV6-3 | CASNKGFQQQFF | TGTGCCAGCAACAAGGGCTTCCAACAGCAGTTCTTC
few | TRBD2 | TRBJ2-1 | TRBV5-1 | CASSLNSGAPWGEQFF | TGCGCCAGCAGCTTGAATAGCGGGGCCCCCTGGGGGGAGCAGTTCTTC
NA | NA | TRBJ1-1 | TRBV28 | CASNTLTEAFF | TGTGCCAGCAACACCCTAACTGAAGCTTTCTTT
NA | NA | TRBJ1-6 | TRBV5-6 | CASSPPHRSPLHF | TGTGCCAGCAGCCCACCCCATCGGTCACCCCTCCACTTT
few | NA | TRBJ2-3 | TRBV18 | CASSPVGIGGTDTQYF | TGTGCCAGCTCACCTGTTGGCATCGGAGGCACAGATACGCAGTATTTT
NA | NA | TRBJ2-1 | TRBV11-2 | CASRFSNEQFF | TGTGCCAGCAGGTTCAGCAATGAGCAGTTCTTC
few | NA | TRBJ2-7 | TRBV5-1 | CASSFLQGLSNEQYF | TGCGCCAGCAGCTTTTTACAGGGTCTGTCGAACGAGCAGTACTTC
few | NA | TRBJ1-2 | TRBV29-1 | CSVEGPSAGFGYGYTF | TGCAGCGTTGAAGGTCCCAGTGCGGGTTTCGGCTATGGCTACACCTTC
NA | TRBD2 | TRBJ2-3 | TRBV6-5 | CASSYDRAGGPTDTQYF | TGTGCCAGCAGTTACGACCGAGCGGGAGGGCCCACAGATACGCAGTATTTT
NA | TRBD1 | TRBJ2-7 | TRBV7-9 | CASSLTGGQWYEQYF | TGTGCCAGCAGCTTAACAGGGGGCCAGTGGTACGAGCAGTACTTC
NA | TRBD2 | TRBJ2-7 | TRBV27 | CASSPWVSSGRAQEQYF | TGTGCCAGCAGCCCCTGGGTTAGTAGCGGGAGGGCCCAGGAGCAGTACTTC
few | NA | TRBJ2-1 | TRBV12-3/TRBV12-4 | CASSLGIPYNEQFF | TGTGCCAGCAGTTTGGGGATACCCTACAATGAGCAGTTCTTC
NA | TRBD2 | TRBJ2-2 | TRBV25-1 | CASSPRGGRTGELFF | TGTGCCAGCAGTCCCCGGGGAGGGAGAACCGGGGAGCTGTTTTTT
few | NA | TRBJ2-5 | TRBV10-1 | CASSVGGKETQYF | TGCGCCAGCAGTGTTGGGGGAAAAGAGACCCAGTACTTC
few | NA | TRBJ2-2 | TRBV12-3/TRBV12-4 | CASSFHPGKNTGELFF | TGTGCCAGCAGTTTTCACCCAGGAAAGAACACCGGGGAGCTGTTTTTT
NA | NA | TRBJ2-1 | TRBV15 | CATSRDRTTFSYNEQFF | TGTGCCACCAGCAGAGACCGGACTACCTTTTCGTACAATGAGCAGTTCTTC
NA | TRBD1 | TRBJ2-7 | TRBV5-1 | CASSLIQGAGEQYF | TGCGCCAGCAGCCTAATACAGGGGGCAGGCGAGCAGTACTTC
NA | NA | TRBJ2-3 | TRBV9 | CASSVVGHATDTQYF | TGTGCCAGCAGCGTAGTAGGGCATGCCACAGATACGCAGTATTTT
NA | TRBD2 | TRBJ2-5 | TRBV29-1 | CSVRTSGGETQYF | TGCAGCGTCCGGACTAGCGGTGGAGAGACCCAGTACTTC
NA | NA | TRBJ2-7 | TRBV5-1 | CASSFWPRGLPYEQYF | NA
NA | NA | TRBJ2-2 | TRBV15 | CATSSGSPYTGELFF | TGTGCCACCAGCAGCGGGAGTCCCTACACCGGGGAGCTGTTTTTT
many | NA | TRBJ2-2 | TRBV7-2 | CASRQGRTGELFF | TGTGCCAGCAGACAAGGTCGCACCGGGGAGCTGTTTTTT
NA | TRBD1 | TRBJ2-7 | TRBV7-9 | CASSLDRDRSYEQYF | TGTGCCAGCAGCTTGGACCGGGACAGATCCTACGAGCAGTACTTC
many | TRBD2 | TRBJ2-3 | TRBV12-3/TRBV12-4 | CASSSSAGTTTDTQYF | TGTGCCAGCAGTTCCTCAGCGGGGACCACCACAGATACGCAGTATTTT
few | NA | TRBJ2-3 | TRBV11-2 | CASSRNLGFSTDTQYF | TGTGCCAGCAGCCGAAACTTGGGTTTTAGCACAGATACGCAGTATTTT
NA | TRBD1 | TRBJ2-7 | TRBV20-1 | CSASSRQGSDEQYF | TGCAGTGCTAGCTCTAGACAGGGTTCGGACGAGCAGTACTTC
many | NA | TRBJ2-3 | TRBV15 | CATGGYNTDTQYF | TGTGCCACCGGGGGATATAACACAGATACGCAGTATTTT
NA | NA | TRBJ2-1 | TRBV20-1 | CSAGPGLTYNEQFF | TGCAGTGCTGGACCGGGACTCACCTACAATGAGCAGTTCTTC